A selection of T cell receptor beta chains follows, all from one sample in a study of blood T cells in healthy people across ages. TCRdb redid the calling of the 5' RACE reads with MiXCR, one entry per CDR3 protein. The data show under 1,100,000 distinct CDR3 sequences, approximately 26% seen once. These same data were also listed under a study on T cells of mothers and their children.

Material for sequencing was blood. Receptors originate from a girl aged 2-15 years in good health. The CDR3 runs from the conserved cysteine through the conserved F or W. The order of the fields is V gene, clone size, D gene, J gene, CDR3 protein, CDR3 DNA. A D gene is named only where the DNA matches it firmly. Clone sizes are given selectively: once, few, many, or a class where the clone is expanded.

V gene: TRBV29-1; clone size: NA; D gene: TRBD2; J gene: TRBJ2-7; CDR3 protein: CSVVAGGVEYF; CDR3 DNA: TGCAGCGTGGTAGCGGGAGGTGTGGAGTACTTC
V gene: TRBV7-2; clone size: few; D gene: NA; J gene: TRBJ1-2; CDR3 protein: CASSLTLYGYTF; CDR3 DNA: TGTGCCAGCAGCCTAACCCTCTATGGCTACACCTTC
V gene: TRBV10-3; clone size: few; D gene: NA; J gene: TRBJ2-1; CDR3 protein: CAISTGFDEQFF; CDR3 DNA: TGTGCCATCAGTACAGGGTTTGATGAGCAGTTCTTC
V gene: TRBV9; clone size: few; D gene: NA; J gene: TRBJ2-1; CDR3 protein: CASRGPTGDEQFF; CDR3 DNA: TGTGCCAGCAGGGGACCTACCGGGGATGAGCAGTTCTTC
V gene: TRBV19; clone size: NA; D gene: NA; J gene: TRBJ1-2; CDR3 protein: CASSTRRTEDGYTF; CDR3 DNA: TGTGCCAGTAGTACCCGCCGGACAGAGGATGGCTACACCTTC
V gene: TRBV7-2; clone size: many; D gene: NA; J gene: TRBJ2-5; CDR3 protein: CASSLAGRETQYF; CDR3 DNA: TGTGCCAGCAGCTTAGCAGGGAGGGAGACCCAGTACTTC
V gene: TRBV2; clone size: few; D gene: NA; J gene: TRBJ1-5; CDR3 protein: CASSVDVNGQPQHF; CDR3 DNA: TGTGCCAGCAGCGTAGACGTAAACGGGCAGCCCCAGCATTTT
V gene: TRBV2; clone size: NA; D gene: NA; J gene: TRBJ2-6; CDR3 protein: CASSGGPSGANVLTF; CDR3 DNA: TGTGCCAGCAGTGGCGGCCCGAGCGGGGCCAACGTCCTGACTTTC
V gene: TRBV7-2; clone size: NA; D gene: NA; J gene: TRBJ1-1; CDR3 protein: CASSYRYTEAFF; CDR3 DNA: TGTGCCAGCAGCTACAGGTACACTGAAGCTTTCTTT
V gene: TRBV11-2; clone size: NA; D gene: NA; J gene: TRBJ2-1; CDR3 protein: CASSRVGNDEQFF; CDR3 DNA: TGTGCCAGCAGTCGGGTGGGGAACGATGAGCAGTTCTTC
V gene: TRBV7-6; clone size: few; D gene: NA; J gene: TRBJ2-2; CDR3 protein: CASKTGEAGELFF; CDR3 DNA: TGTGCCAGTAAAACAGGGGAGGCCGGGGAGCTGTTTTTT
V gene: TRBV9; clone size: NA; D gene: TRBD2; J gene: TRBJ2-5; CDR3 protein: CASSDLSGEGETQYF; CDR3 DNA: TGTGCCAGCAGCGACCTCTCCGGGGAGGGGGAGACCCAGTACTTC
V gene: TRBV24-1; clone size: NA; D gene: NA; J gene: TRBJ2-3; CDR3 protein: CATSDLVGPLGTQYF; CDR3 DNA: TGTGCCACCAGTGATTTGGTTGGCCCGCTGGGTACGCAGTATTTT
V gene: TRBV14; clone size: NA; D gene: NA; J gene: TRBJ1-4; CDR3 protein: CASSSGPATNEKLFF; CDR3 DNA: TGTGCCAGCAGTTCGGGGCCCGCAACTAATGAAAAACTGTTTTTT
V gene: TRBV11-2; clone size: NA; D gene: NA; J gene: TRBJ2-1; CDR3 protein: CASSSFLQGYNYNEQFF; CDR3 DNA: TGTGCCAGCAGCTCCTTCTTACAGGGATACAACTACAATGAGCAGTTCTTC
V gene: TRBV7-2; clone size: NA; D gene: NA; J gene: TRBJ2-7; CDR3 protein: CASSLYRSEQYF; CDR3 DNA: TGTGCCAGCAGCCTTTACAGGAGCGAGCAGTACTTC
V gene: TRBV12-3/TRBV12-4; clone size: few; D gene: TRBD2; J gene: TRBJ2-7; CDR3 protein: CASSGLAGSQRAYEQYF; CDR3 DNA: TGTGCCAGCAGCGGACTAGCGGGATCCCAGAGGGCCTACGAGCAGTACTTC
V gene: TRBV5-6; clone size: few; D gene: TRBD2; J gene: TRBJ2-1; CDR3 protein: CASSLASGGPYNEQFF; CDR3 DNA: TGTGCCAGCAGCTTGGCCTCGGGGGGGCCCTACAATGAGCAGTTCTTC
V gene: TRBV29-1; clone size: NA; D gene: NA; J gene: TRBJ2-3; CDR3 protein: CSVATPLSDTQYF; CDR3 DNA: TGCAGCGTTGCGACTCCGTTGTCAGATACGCAGTATTTT
V gene: TRBV20-1; clone size: NA; D gene: NA; J gene: TRBJ1-5; CDR3 protein: CSARDRLYSNQPQHF; CDR3 DNA: TGCAGTGCTAGAGATCGTCTATATAGCAATCAGCCCCAGCATTTT
V gene: TRBV6-5; clone size: NA; D gene: TRBD1; J gene: TRBJ1-1; CDR3 protein: CASSFQGGGTEAFF; CDR3 DNA: TGTGCCAGCAGTTTCCAGGGAGGGGGCACTGAGGCTTTCTTT
V gene: TRBV9; clone size: NA; D gene: NA; J gene: TRBJ2-5; CDR3 protein: CASSAYAETQYF; CDR3 DNA: TGTGCCAGCAGCGCGTATGCCGAGACCCAGTACTTC
V gene: TRBV15; clone size: few; D gene: NA; J gene: TRBJ2-2; CDR3 protein: CATSTLQPAGELFF; CDR3 DNA: TGTGCCACCAGCACCCTTCAACCCGCCGGGGAGCTGTTTTTT
V gene: TRBV29-1; clone size: NA; D gene: TRBD1; J gene: TRBJ2-1; CDR3 protein: CSVGDRVRNEQFF; CDR3 DNA: TGCAGCGTTGGGGACAGGGTGCGCAATGAGCAGTTCTTC
V gene: TRBV12-3/TRBV12-4; clone size: NA; D gene: NA; J gene: TRBJ2-3; CDR3 protein: CASSSYSLSADTQYF; CDR3 DNA: TGTGCCAGCAGTTCCTACTCCCTGAGCGCAGATACGCAGTATTTT
V gene: TRBV6-1; clone size: NA; D gene: NA; J gene: TRBJ2-1; CDR3 protein: CASSEVGGVRNEEFF; CDR3 DNA: TGTGCCAGCAGTGAAGTTGGCGGGGTAAGAAATGAGGAGTTCTTC